Shown below are 14 T cell receptor beta chains from a single sample sequenced in a study of human T cells and chemical hapten exposure. This sample's time point: patch test 1, 2 weeks after DPC sensitization. Treatment of the sample: therapeutic diphenylcyclopropenone sensitization with weekly scalp DPC. Using its own MiXCR run on the RACE reads, TCRdb lists one record per CDR3 protein. The sample consists of about 100,000 distinct CDR3 sequences, about 10% of them appearing once. This sample comprised whole blood, obtained in connection with sensitization to the hapten diphenylcyclopropenone (DPC). The source is a man aged 35-49 years with alopecia areata. Some clones in this sample may be carry-over from other donors' samples.

The J gene is TRBJ2-7, the V gene TRBV27; D call uncertain. The germline V and J ends were trimmed by 8 bases and 6 bases, with 17 bases remaining between them. The CDR3 totals 13 residues. Germline V gene data show CDR1 as MNHEY and CDR2 as SMNVEV (reference sequence). CDR3 nucleotide sequence: TGTGCCAGCGGAACGGCGAGGCCCTTCGAGCAGTACTTC. As protein: CASGTARPFEQYF.

The rearrangement uses TRBV2 and TRBJ2-3; 9 bases agree with TRBD1. Germline CDR1 SNHLY, CDR2 FYNNEI. The trim removed 6 bases at V and 2 bases at J, leaving 6 bases unmatched. The CDR3 consists of 15 residues. CDR3 residues: CASRKRDRDTDTQYF. The CDR3 DNA sequence: TGTGCCAGCAGGAAACGGGACAGGGACACAGATACGCAGTATTTT.

The rearrangement joins TRBV23-1 to TRBJ2-7, with 11 bases identical to TRBD2. TRBV23-1 is an ORF for which the function is uncertain. CDR3 size: 18 residues. The V gene end was trimmed by 2 bases and the J gene end by 5 bases; junction bases not matched to a gene: 14. The CDR3 protein is CASSQQGKTSGREDEQYV. CDR3 bases: TGCGCCAGCAGTCAACAAGGAAAAACTAGCGGGAGAGAAGACGAGCAGTACGTC.

This clonotype showed up many times. The chain uses TRBV5-8 and TRBJ2-7; weak D call: TRBD1 (6 bases). V lost 2 bases to trimming and J lost 1 base, with 7 bases between them. Per germline, CDR1 SGHTS and CDR2 YDEGEE. CDR3 size: 13 residues. CDR3 sequence reads: CASSFRGSYEQYV. The CDR3 DNA reads as TGTGCCAGCAGCTTCAGGGGATCCTACGAGCAGTACGTC.

This clonotype was observed a handful of times. The gene calls are TRBV19 and TRBJ2-7, with TRBD2 identical over 13 bases. V was pared by 5 bases and J by 4 bases, with 8 bases of the junction left unmatched. Germline-derived CDR1 and CDR2 are LNHDA and SQIVND (reference sequence). CDR3 length: 16 amino acids. CDR3 in amino acids: CASSPRTSGSWYEQYF. The CDR3, as DNA: TGTGCCAGTAGTCCAAGGACTAGCGGGAGTTGGTACGAGCAGTACTTC.

This sequence joins TRBV5-1 and TRBJ1-1; TRBD1 is a possible D gene (5 bases). Germline V lookup: CDR1 SGHRS, CDR2 YFSETQ. CDR3 length equals 14 residues. Trimming removed 4 bases at V and 3 bases at J, with 13 bases between. CDR3 loop: CASSRAGGYTEAFF. The DNA of the CDR3 is TGCGCCAGCAGCAGGGCCGGGGGTTACACTGAAGCTTTCTTT.

This clonotype showed up just a few times. The chain is built from TRBV28 and TRBJ2-7, with D tentatively TRBD2 (5 bases). V lost 2 bases and J 9 bases, leaving 8 bases between the germline ends. This CDR3 is built from 11 residues. Germline CDR1 MDHEN, CDR2 SYDVKM. The CDR3, as DNA: TGTGCCAGCAGTTTAGGAGGCGGGCAGTACTTC. Residues: CASSLGGGQYF.

This clonotype was recorded at least ten times. V is TRBV6-2 or TRBV6-3 and J is TRBJ2-1; D is uncertain. CDR1 MNHEY and CDR2 SVGEGT come from the germline V gene. The CDR3 extends over 12 amino acids. V was cut by 0 bases and J by 7 bases, with 4 bases left in between. CDR3 DNA sequence: TGTGCCAGCAGTTACTCGGCAAATGAGCAGTTCTTC. This gives the protein CASSYSANEQFF.

The sample holds a few counts of this clonotype. The chain recombines TRBV18 with TRBJ1-5; D remains ambiguous. CDR1 is KGHSH, CDR2 LQKENI, per germline. V lost 2 bases to trimming and J lost 7 bases, with 6 bases between them. The CDR3 totals 12 residues. The CDR3 loop reads CASSPGEQPQHF. CDR3 nucleotide sequence: TGTGCCAGCTCACCAGGGGAACAGCCCCAGCATTTT.

There are many counts of this clonotype. The J gene is TRBJ1-1, the V gene TRBV30; 7 bases line up with TRBD1. The CDR3 runs to 15 residues. Trimming took 3 bases from V and 3 from J; bases not matched to a gene: 10. The V gene's germline CDR1 is GTSNPN and CDR2 SVGIG (reference sequence). CDR3 nucleotides: TGTGCCTGGAGCCATAAGGGGGCCCGAGACACTGAAGCTTTCTTT. Translated: CAWSHKGARDTEAFF.

In this sample, this clonotype turned up a few times. The rearrangement joins TRBV5-4 to TRBJ2-3, with D tentatively TRBD2 (6 bases). Trimming cost V 0 bases and J 7 bases, with 15 bases left between them. This CDR3 has 15 residues. Germline values: CDR1 SGHNT, CDR2 YYREEE (reference sequence). The CDR3 is CASSLGHGSGNTQYF. The CDR3 nucleotides are TGTGCCAGCAGCTTGGGTCACGGGAGCGGTAATACGCAGTATTTT.

This clonotype occurred a few times. The V call is TRBV6-2 or TRBV6-3, the J call TRBJ1-5; D possibly corresponds to TRBD1 (5 bases). Between the trimmed V and J ends, which lost 3 bases and 5 bases, there was a span of 11 bases. The CDR3 has 14 amino acids. Per germline, CDR1 MNHEY and CDR2 SVGEGT. The CDR3: CASSYHKGDQPQHF. CDR3 coding DNA: TGTGCCAGCAGTTATCACAAAGGGGATCAGCCCCAGCATTTT.

This clonotype was recorded a few times. The rearrangement uses TRBV12-3 or TRBV12-4 and TRBJ2-1; D is unclear. CDR3 length: 12 amino acids. Trimming removed 2 bases from V and 9 bases from J, with 8 bases in between. The CDR3 DNA is TGTGCCAGCAGTTTACCAGGAATTGAGCAGTTCTTC. Translation gives CASSLPGIEQFF.

This clonotype was seen at least ten times. J is TRBJ1-1 and V is TRBV29-1; D possibly corresponds to TRBD1 (6 bases). Per germline, CDR1 SQVTM and CDR2 ANQGSEA. Trimming shortened V by 7 bases and J by 5 bases, and 14 bases separated the two germline ends. The CDR3 length is 12 residues. CDR3 loop: CSGTQGGTEAFF. DNA for the CDR3: TGCAGCGGGACACAGGGAGGAACTGAAGCTTTCTTT.